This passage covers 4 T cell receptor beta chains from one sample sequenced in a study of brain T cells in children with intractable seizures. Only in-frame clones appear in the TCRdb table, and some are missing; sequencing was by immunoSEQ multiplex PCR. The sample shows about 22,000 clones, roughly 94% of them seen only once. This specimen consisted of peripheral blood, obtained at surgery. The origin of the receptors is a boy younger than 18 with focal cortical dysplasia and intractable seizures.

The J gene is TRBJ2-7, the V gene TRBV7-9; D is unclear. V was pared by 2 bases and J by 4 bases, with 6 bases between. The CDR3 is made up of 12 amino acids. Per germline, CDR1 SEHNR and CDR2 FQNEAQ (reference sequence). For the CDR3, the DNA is TGTGCCAGCAGCTTAAGGGTATACGAGCAGTACTTC. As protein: CASSLRVYEQYF. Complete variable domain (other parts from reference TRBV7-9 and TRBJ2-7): DTGVSQNPRHKITKRGQNVTFRCDPISEHNRLYWYRQTLGQGPEFLTYFQNEAQLEKSRLLSDRFSAERPKGSFSTLEIQRTEQGDSAMYLCASSLRVYEQYFGPGTRLTVT.

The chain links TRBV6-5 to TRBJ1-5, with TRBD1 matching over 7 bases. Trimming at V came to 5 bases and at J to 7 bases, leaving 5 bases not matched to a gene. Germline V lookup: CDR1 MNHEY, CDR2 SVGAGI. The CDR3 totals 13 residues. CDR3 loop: CASSPRGGQPQHF. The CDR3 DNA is TGTGCCAGCAGTCCCAGGGGGGGACAGCCCCAGCATTTT.

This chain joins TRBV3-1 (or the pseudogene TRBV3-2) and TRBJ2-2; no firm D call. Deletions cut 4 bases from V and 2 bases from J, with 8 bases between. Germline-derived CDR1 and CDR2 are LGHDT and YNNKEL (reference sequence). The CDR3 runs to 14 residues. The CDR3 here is CASSLRGNTGELFF. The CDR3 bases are TGTGCCAGCAGCCTACGCGGCAACACCGGGGAGCTGTTTTTT.

The CDR3 DNA reads as TGTGCCAGCAGCTTGGCAGCGACAGGGGATTCACCCCTCCACTTT. As protein: CASSLAATGDSPLHF. The J gene is TRBJ1-6, the V gene TRBV5-4; the match to TRBD1 covers 8 bases. The CDR3 has 15 residues. V was pared by 0 bases and J by 8 bases, with 4 bases of the junction left unmatched. Germline lookup yields CDR1 SGHNT and CDR2 YYREEE (reference sequence).